Listed below are T cell receptor beta chains from one sample, sequenced in a study of prognosis after radiotherapy for stage I lung cancer. A single record per CDR3 protein comes from TCRdb applying MiXCR to the multiplex PCR reads. Altogether 17,000 or so distinct CDR3 sequences are present, over 25% being singletons, with the ten largest covering approximately 33%. Sequenced material: PBMCs, taken before or after stereotactic body radiation therapy (not recorded which). The receptors here all came from a donor aged 50 or older with non-small cell lung cancer. Each CDR3 is given with its conserved first and last residue. A D gene is named only where the DNA matches it firmly. Clone size is stated in some rows and not others, as once, few, many or a class when expanded.

abundance	v_gene	d_gene	j_gene	CDR3aa	CDR3nt
many	TRBV13	NA	TRBJ1-1	CASSSRSEAFF	TGTGCCAGCAGCTCCAGGTCTGAAGCTTTCTTT
medium-sized	TRBV19	TRBD1	TRBJ1-6	CASSSDRGNSPLHF	TGTGCCAGTAGTTCCGACAGGGGTAATTCACCCCTCCACTTT
medium-sized	TRBV5-1	NA	TRBJ2-2	CASSSGHANTGELFF	TGCGCCAGCAGCTCAGGACACGCGAACACCGGGGAGCTGTTTTTT
NA	TRBV7-2	TRBD2	TRBJ2-5	CASSLMSSGLAEQETQYF	TGTGCCAGCAGCTTAATGAGTTCGGGACTAGCGGAACAAGAGACCCAGTACTTC
many	TRBV7-8	NA	TRBJ2-7	CASRGRFYEYEQYF	TGTGCCAGCAGGGGGCGGTTCTATGAGTACGAGCAGTACTTC
many	TRBV11-3	TRBD2	TRBJ2-1	CASSLVAGSNEQFF	TGTGCCAGCAGCTTAGTAGCGGGGTCCAATGAGCAGTTCTTC
many	TRBV10-3	TRBD2	TRBJ2-1	CAISDQASGVYNEQFF	TGTGCCATCAGTGACCAGGCTAGCGGAGTCTACAATGAGCAGTTCTTC
many	TRBV7-8	NA	TRBJ2-7	CASSPRTGFVDEQYF	TGTGCCAGCAGCCCTCGAACGGGGTTTGTAGACGAGCAGTACTTC
many	TRBV4-1	NA	TRBJ2-1	CASSQDLSRSSLNEQFF	TGCGCCAGCAGCCAAGATCTTTCCAGGTCCTCCCTCAATGAGCAGTTCTTC
many	TRBV7-9	TRBD1	TRBJ2-7	CASSLGDSSYEQYF	TGTGCCAGCAGCTTGGGGGACAGTTCCTACGAGCAGTACTTC
many	TRBV20-1	NA	TRBJ1-2	CSARQGTNYGYTF	TGCAGTGCTAGGCAGGGGACGAACTATGGCTACACCTTC
once	TRBV14	TRBD2	TRBJ2-1	CASSQVLRASGRYEQFF	TGTGCCAGCAGCCAAGTTTTAAGGGCTAGCGGGAGGTATGAGCAGTTCTTC
many	TRBV7-9	NA	TRBJ2-1	CASSLIPGVEQFF	TGTGCCAGCAGCTTAATTCCCGGGGTTGAGCAGTTCTTC
many	TRBV7-9	NA	TRBJ1-3	CASSLYGNTIYF	TGTGCCAGCAGCTTATACGGAAACACCATATATTTT
many	TRBV19	NA	TRBJ1-2	CASSPGPVKGYTF	TGTGCCAGTAGCCCGGGACCGGTCAAGGGCTACACCTTC
NA	TRBV20-1	NA	TRBJ1-2	CSAGDWKGSGYTF	TGCAGTGCTGGAGATTGGAAGGGGTCAGGCTACACCTTC
NA	TRBV11-1	NA	TRBJ1-3	CASSSGNTVYF	TGTGCCAGCAGCTCGGGAAACACCGTATATTTT
many	TRBV7-9	TRBD1	TRBJ2-7	CASTPGQGTYEQYF	TGTGCCAGCACCCCCGGACAGGGAACGTACGAGCAGTACTTC
many	TRBV25-1	TRBD2	TRBJ2-1	CASSDPGTSGRRNEQFF	TGTGCCAGCAGTGACCCGGGGACTAGCGGGAGGAGGAATGAGCAGTTCTTC
NA	TRBV28	NA	TRBJ2-3	CASSFDSRYTQYF	TGTGCCAGCAGTTTTGATAGCCGGTATACGCAGTATTTT
many	TRBV6-5	NA	TRBJ1-3	CASSYGPNSGNTIYF	TGTGCCAGCAGTTACGGGCCTAACTCTGGAAACACCATATATTTT
many	TRBV2	NA	TRBJ1-2	CASSQVPGALGYTF	TGTGCCAGCAGCCAAGTACCGGGGGCATTAGGCTACACCTTC
many	TRBV10-3	TRBD1	TRBJ1-2	CAISERQGRDGYTF	TGTGCCATCAGTGAGAGACAGGGCAGGGATGGCTACACCTTC
many	TRBV10-3	TRBD2	TRBJ2-1	CAIRDRAGTSGSNEQFF	TGTGCCATCCGTGACAGAGCCGGGACTAGCGGGAGTAATGAGCAGTTCTTC
many	TRBV10-2	TRBD1	TRBJ1-2	CASTPVPGQGPYGYTF	TGCGCCAGCACCCCGGTCCCGGGACAGGGTCCTTATGGCTACACCTTC
NA	TRBV28	NA	TRBJ2-2	CASSFLLAGQNTVELFF	TGTGCCAGCAGTTTTCTTCTTGCGGGGCAGAACACCGTGGAGCTGTTTTTT
NA	TRBV6-2/TRBV6-3	NA	TRBJ1-5	CASSARGQSNQPQHF	TGTGCCAGCAGTGCCCGAGGACAAAGCAATCAGCCCCAGCATTTT
many	TRBV14	TRBD2	TRBJ2-3	CASSQGTRRGDTQYF	TGTGCCAGCAGCCAAGGGACTAGGAGAGGGGATACGCAGTATTTT
NA	TRBV20-1	NA	TRBJ1-1	CSAIPRGGGAQMNTEAFF	TGCAGTGCTATACCCCGGGGAGGTGGGGCACAAATGAACACTGAAGCTTTCTTT